This TCR beta chain was sequenced during a study of cytomegalovirus exposure and HLA in healthy donors. A single count supports this clone. The study sampled nominally healthy donors, though unrecorded immune exposures were likely. PCR was performed using 60 Vbeta and 13 Jbeta primers. Under the authors' procedure: The count from a later analysis was some 80 million unique TCR beta chains, 9 million to 12 million of them shared. The data were produced by immunoSEQ multiplex PCR, yet TCRdb's version contains in-frame clones alone and is incomplete. Clone size and V and J calls were adopted from that table, with D and trimming inferred from the DNA. This table has some 130,000 clones, around 86% appearing once. Per the germline V gene, CDR1 is SNHLY and CDR2 is FYNNEI. V was cut by 4 bases and J by 5 bases, with 11 bases left in between. The CDR3 loop spans 13 amino acids.

This chain links TRBV2 with TRBJ1-1; D uncertain. The source material was PBMCs. The TCR sequence derives from a man between 18 and 29 years old in good health and CMV-seronegative. The CDR3 protein is CASSAGPGTEAFF. Written as DNA, the CDR3 is TGTGCCAGCAGTGCGGGCCCGGGGACTGAAGCTTTCTTT.